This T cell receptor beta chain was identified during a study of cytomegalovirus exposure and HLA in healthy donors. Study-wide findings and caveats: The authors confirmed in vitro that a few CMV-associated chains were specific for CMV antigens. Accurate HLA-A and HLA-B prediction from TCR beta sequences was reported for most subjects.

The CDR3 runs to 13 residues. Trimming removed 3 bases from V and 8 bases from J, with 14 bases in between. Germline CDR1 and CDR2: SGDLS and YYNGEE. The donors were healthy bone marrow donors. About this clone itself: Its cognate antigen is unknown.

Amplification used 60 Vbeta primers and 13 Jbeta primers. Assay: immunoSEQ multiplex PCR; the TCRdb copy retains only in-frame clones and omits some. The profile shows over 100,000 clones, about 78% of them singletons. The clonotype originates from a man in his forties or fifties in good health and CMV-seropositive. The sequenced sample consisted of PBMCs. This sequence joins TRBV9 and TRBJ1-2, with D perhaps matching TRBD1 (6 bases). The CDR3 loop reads CASSASFRGGYTF. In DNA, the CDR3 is TGTGCCAGCAGCGCCAGTTTCAGGGGAGGCTACACCTTC.